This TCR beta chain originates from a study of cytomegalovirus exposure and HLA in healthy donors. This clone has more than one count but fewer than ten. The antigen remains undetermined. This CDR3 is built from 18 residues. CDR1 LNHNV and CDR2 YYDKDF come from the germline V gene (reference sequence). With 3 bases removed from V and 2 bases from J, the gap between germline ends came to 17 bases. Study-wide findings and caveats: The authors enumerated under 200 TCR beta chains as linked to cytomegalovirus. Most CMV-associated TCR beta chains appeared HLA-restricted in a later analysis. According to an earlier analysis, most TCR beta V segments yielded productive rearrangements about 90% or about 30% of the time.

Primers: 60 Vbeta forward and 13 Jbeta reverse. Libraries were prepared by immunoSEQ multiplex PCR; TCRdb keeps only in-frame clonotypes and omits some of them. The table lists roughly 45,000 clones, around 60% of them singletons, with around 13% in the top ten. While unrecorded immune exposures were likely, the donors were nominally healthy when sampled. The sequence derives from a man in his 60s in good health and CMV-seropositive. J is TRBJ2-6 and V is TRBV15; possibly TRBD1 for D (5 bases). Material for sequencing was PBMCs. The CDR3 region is CATSRPQGRKTGANVLTF. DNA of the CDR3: TGTGCCACCAGCAGGCCCCAGGGCAGAAAGACTGGGGCCAACGTCCTGACTTTC.